These T cell receptor beta chains were read from a single sample in a study of long-term antiretroviral therapy in people with HIV. Libraries were prepared by immunoSEQ multiplex PCR; TCRdb keeps only in-frame clonotypes and omits some of them. The top ten hold about 21% of the sample, which has about 16,000 clones, around 80% seen once. This specimen consisted of unsorted PBMCs, obtained 2.1 years after starting antiretroviral therapy. Source of these receptors: a man aged 35-49 years with HIV. CDR3s include the opening cysteine and the closing phenylalanine or tryptophan. The D gene is left open where the match is weak. Clone size is shown for a subset of rows, as once, few, many or a class of expanded clone.

TRBJ1-1 | - | TRBV5-5 | - | TGTGCCAGCAGCTCCACTGGGGGTCCGACTGAAGCTTTCTTT | CASSSTGGPTEAFF
TRBJ2-7 | - | TRBV6-1 | - | TGTGCCAGCAATGACGGCCACTCCTACGAGCAGTACTTC | CASNDGHSYEQYF
TRBJ1-1 | - | TRBV7-4 | TRBD1 | TGTGCCAGCAGCCTACTCACACAGGGGGCGGAGGACGAAGCTTTCTTT | CASSLLTQGAEDEAFF
TRBJ1-6 | few | TRBV7-9 | - | TGTGCCAGCAGCCTTACAGAGGGGAGCTCCTATAATTCACCCCTCCACTTT | CASSLTEGSSYNSPLHF
TRBJ1-2 | - | TRBV10-2 | TRBD1 | TGCGCCAGCAGGACCGAGGGGGCGAAGTATGGCTACACCTTC | CASRTEGAKYGYTF
TRBJ2-1 | - | TRBV10-2 | - | TGCGCCAGCAAATTAGCCTCCTACAATGAGCAGTTCTTC | CASKLASYNEQFF
TRBJ1-1 | - | TRBV21-1 | - | TGTGCCAGCAGCAGGACAGGGGAGGTCCTTGAAGCTTTCTTT | CASSRTGEVLEAFF
TRBJ1-1 | - | TRBV6-5 | - | TGTGCCAGCAGACCCGTCGGGGGACCCACTGAAGCTTTCTTT | CASRPVGGPTEAFF
TRBJ1-1 | - | TRBV18 | TRBD1 | TGTGCCAGCTCACGGGACAGGACTCTTGAGATGAACACTGAAGCTTTCTTT | CASSRDRTLEMNTEAFF
TRBJ2-2 | - | TRBV27 | - | TGTGCCAGCAGCCTTTTGGGCTGGACACCGAACACCGGGGAGCTGTTTTTT | CASSLLGWTPNTGELFF
TRBJ1-4 | - | TRBV2 | TRBD1 | TGTGCCAGCAGTGGCAGGGGGAGGGCAACTAATGAAAAACTGTTTTTT | CASSGRGRATNEKLFF
TRBJ1-1 | - | TRBV11-3 | TRBD1 | TGTGCCAGCAGCCCCGATGGACAGGGGGGAGTTACTGAAGCTTTCTTT | CASSPDGQGGVTEAFF
TRBJ1-5 | - | TRBV2 | - | TGTGCCAGCACCCCGACAGAGAATCAGCCCCAGCATTTT | CASTPTENQPQHF
TRBJ1-1 | - | TRBV27 | TRBD1 | TGTGCCAGCAGTTCTACAGGGGTAGCCCCCGAAGCTTTCTTT | CASSSTGVAPEAFF
TRBJ2-1 | large | TRBV19 | TRBD2 | TGTGCCAGTAGTATTTCTCTGGCGGGGAGGGGCAATGAGCAGTTCTTC | CASSISLAGRGNEQFF
TRBJ1-6 | - | TRBV25-1 | - | TGTGCCAGCAGGCCAGGGGAGGGTTCACCCCTCCACTTT | CASRPGEGSPLHF
TRBJ2-7 | - | TRBV20-1 | - | TGCAGTGCTAGAAGATCTGACGAGCAGTACTTC | CSARRSDEQYF
TRBJ2-3 | - | TRBV9 | TRBD2 | TGTGCCAGCAGCGTAGTGTCTAGCGGGGGGGCAGATACGCAGTATTTT | CASSVVSSGGADTQYF
TRBJ1-1 | - | TRBV5-4 | - | TGTGCCAGCAGCTTGGAGGGGGGCCGGAACACTGAAGCTTTCTTT | CASSLEGGRNTEAFF
TRBJ2-6 | - | TRBV11-3 | - | TGTGCCAGCAATCCGGGACAAAGCTCTGGGGCCAACGTCCTGACTTTC | CASNPGQSSGANVLTF
TRBJ1-1 | - | TRBV25-1 | TRBD1 | TGTGCCAGCAGTGCCACTGAGACAGGGTGGCTGAACACTGAAGCTTTCTTT | CASSATETGWLNTEAFF
TRBJ1-6 | - | TRBV4-2 | TRBD1 | TGTGCCAGCAGCCAAGATCAGGGGGCCCCCGGGATGTCACCCCTCCACTTT | CASSQDQGAPGMSPLHF